Listed below are T cell receptor beta chains from one sample, sequenced in a study of spatial heterogeneity in lung cancer. TCRdb used MiXCR to reprocess the 5' RACE reads, holding one entry per CDR3 protein. The table has about 23,000 distinct CDR3 sequences, about 5.1% seen once. Source: PBMCs, taken at surgery. The receptors were sampled from a male donor with early-stage non-small cell lung cancer. Each CDR3 is given with its conserved first and last residue. The D gene is left open where the match is weak. Not all rows give a size; the values are once, few, many and, for expanded clones, a class.

CDR3 protein	CDR3 DNA	V gene	D gene	clone size	CDR3 length	J gene
CSARDLGGANEKLFF	TGCAGTGCTAGAGATTTGGGGGGCGCTAATGAAAAACTGTTTTTT	TRBV20-1	.	many	15	TRBJ1-4
CASSQAGTSGKNIQYF	TGCGCCAGCAGCCAAGCCGGGACTAGCGGCAAAAACATTCAGTACTTC	TRBV4-1	TRBD2	many	16	TRBJ2-4
CSALSGGGDGKLFF	TGCAGTGCCCTCTCGGGGGGCGGTGATGGAAAACTGTTTTTT	TRBV20-1	.	many	14	TRBJ1-4
CASSTQRGGRLGDEQFF	TGTGCCAGCAGCACCCAGCGGGGGGGCAGGCTTGGGGATGAGCAGTTCTTC	TRBV7-2	TRBD2	.	17	TRBJ2-1
CATSEGQGSTDTQYF	TGTGCCACCAGTGAGGGACAGGGGAGCACAGATACGCAGTATTTT	TRBV24-1	TRBD1	many	15	TRBJ2-3
CASSPMKAYEQYF	TGTGCCAGCAGTCCAATGAAGGCCTACGAGCAGTACTTC	TRBV12-3/TRBV12-4	.	medium-sized	13	TRBJ2-7
CASTGTSGGPSTDTQYF	TGTGCCAGCACCGGGACTAGCGGGGGCCCTAGCACAGATACGCAGTATTTT	TRBV25-1	TRBD2	many	17	TRBJ2-3
CASSQGDLPAGELFF	TGCGCCAGCAGCCAAGGGGACCTTCCCGCCGGGGAGCTGTTTTTT	TRBV4-1	.	many	15	TRBJ2-2
CASTPYPREWQNQPQHF	TGTGCCAGTACCCCGTATCCCCGGGAATGGCAAAATCAGCCCCAGCATTTT	TRBV19	.	many	17	TRBJ1-5
CSAPSGVTDTQYF	TGCAGTGCCCCTAGCGGGGTTACAGATACGCAGTATTTT	TRBV20-1	TRBD2	many	13	TRBJ2-3
CASTRDSNIQYF	TGTGCCAGTACCCGGGACAGCAACATTCAGTACTTC	TRBV28	TRBD1	many	12	TRBJ2-4
CASRSTVTNTEAFF	TGCGCCAGCAGATCGACAGTCACCAACACTGAAGCTTTCTTT	TRBV5-1	.	many	14	TRBJ1-1
CATEGQNKETQYF	TGTGCCACCGAGGGACAGAACAAAGAGACCCAGTACTTC	TRBV24-1	TRBD1	many	13	TRBJ2-5
CAWSVQVAWDTEAFF	TGTGCCTGGAGTGTCCAGGTGGCATGGGATACTGAAGCTTTCTTT	TRBV30	.	many	15	TRBJ1-1
CASRKGTGELFF	TGTGCCAGCAGAAAGGGCACCGGGGAGCTGTTTTTT	TRBV11-3	.	many	12	TRBJ2-2
CASSDRSNQPQHF	TGTGCCAGCAGCGACAGGAGCAATCAGCCCCAGCATTTT	TRBV7-2	.	many	13	TRBJ1-5
CASSLDRGLGELFF	TGTGCCAGCAGTTTGGACAGGGGGCTCGGGGAGCTGTTTTTT	TRBV12-3/TRBV12-4	TRBD1	few	14	TRBJ2-2
CASSLTGPYGYTF	TGTGCCAGCAGTTTGACCGGGCCCTATGGCTACACCTTC	TRBV28	.	few	13	TRBJ1-2
CASSNRAGGGETQYF	TGTGCCAGCAGCAACCGAGCGGGAGGTGGTGAGACCCAGTACTTC	TRBV11-2	TRBD2	many	15	TRBJ2-5
CASSSSGGGLREKLFF	TGTGCCAGCTCATCCTCCGGCGGGGGGCTGAGGGAAAAACTGTTTTTT	TRBV28	.	many	16	TRBJ1-4
CASTLDGNQPQHF	TGTGCCAGCACCCTGGACGGCAATCAGCCCCAGCATTTT	TRBV28	.	many	13	TRBJ1-5
CASSLNQESPLHF	TGTGCCAGCAGTTTAAATCAGGAGTCACCCCTCCACTTT	TRBV12-3/TRBV12-4	.	medium-sized	13	TRBJ1-6
CASSRMDSKEKLFF	TGTGCCAGCAGCCGAATGGACTCAAAAGAAAAACTGTTTTTT	TRBV7-2	.	many	14	TRBJ1-4
CASSDDGASSYNEQFF	TGTGCCAGCAGTGACGACGGGGCCAGCTCCTACAATGAGCAGTTCTTC	TRBV6-4	.	many	16	TRBJ2-1
CASSARGLSYEQYF	TGTGCCAGCAGTGCGCGTGGACTCTCCTACGAGCAGTACTTC	TRBV2	.	.	14	TRBJ2-7
CASSPGTASSYNEQFF	TGCGCCAGCAGCCCCGGGACCGCTAGCTCCTACAATGAGCAGTTCTTC	TRBV5-1	.	many	16	TRBJ2-1
CASERISGANVLTF	TGTGCCAGCGAACGGATCTCTGGGGCCAACGTCCTGACTTTC	TRBV12-3/TRBV12-4	.	many	14	TRBJ2-6
CASSQGAGTGINEQYF	TGTGCCAGCAGCCAAGGGGCCGGGACAGGGATCAACGAGCAGTACTTC	TRBV3-1	TRBD1	.	16	TRBJ2-7
CASSSEGGIYEQYF	TGCGCCAGCAGCTCCGAGGGAGGGATCTACGAGCAGTACTTC	TRBV5-1	TRBD2	many	14	TRBJ2-7
CASSPSGGNGYEQYF	TGTGCCAGCAGCCCTAGCGGGGGGAATGGCTACGAGCAGTACTTC	TRBV4-2	TRBD2	many	15	TRBJ2-7
CASSYSRDRVETQYF	TGTGCCAGCAGTTACTCGAGAGACAGGGTAGAGACCCAGTACTTC	TRBV6-5	TRBD1	many	15	TRBJ2-5
CASSRSGSSYNEQFF	TGTGCCAGCAGCCGAAGCGGGAGCTCCTACAATGAGCAGTTCTTC	TRBV11-2	TRBD2	many	15	TRBJ2-1
CASSSGQETQYF	TGTGCCAGCAGTAGCGGCCAAGAGACCCAGTACTTC	TRBV28	.	medium-sized	12	TRBJ2-5
CASSSPGLAGGPDTQYF	TGTGCCAGCAGCTCTCCGGGACTAGCGGGAGGGCCAGATACGCAGTATTTT	TRBV5-4	TRBD2	few	17	TRBJ2-3
CASSLDQGTVEAFF	TGCGCCAGCAGCTTGGATCAGGGGACCGTCGAAGCTTTCTTT	TRBV5-1	.	many	14	TRBJ1-1
CASSLGGTQETQYF	TGCGCCAGCAGCTTAGGCGGGACTCAAGAGACCCAGTACTTC	TRBV5-1	.	many	14	TRBJ2-5
CASSRDSSSGNTIYF	TGTGCCAGCAGCAGGGACAGCAGCTCTGGAAACACCATATATTTT	TRBV6-5	TRBD1	many	15	TRBJ1-3
CASSPLPAGEQYF	TGTGCCAGCAGCCCCCTGCCCGCGGGAGAGCAGTACTTC	TRBV13	.	many	13	TRBJ2-7
CASSVGLYEQFF	TGTGCCAGCAGCGTAGGGCTGTATGAGCAGTTCTTC	TRBV9	.	many	12	TRBJ2-1
CASSPDQASGYTF	TGTGCCAGCAGTCCAGACCAGGCGAGTGGCTACACCTTC	TRBV12-3/TRBV12-4	.	many	13	TRBJ1-2
CASSLVGATGEQFF	TGCGCCAGCAGCCTCGTGGGGGCCACCGGTGAGCAGTTCTTC	TRBV5-1	.	many	14	TRBJ2-1
CASSSGLQETQYF	TGTGCCAGCAGCTCGGGCCTACAAGAGACCCAGTACTTC	TRBV11-2	.	many	13	TRBJ2-5
CSVGSWGSYNEQFF	TGCAGCGTTGGTTCCTGGGGCTCCTACAATGAGCAGTTCTTC	TRBV29-1	.	.	14	TRBJ2-1
CSAGTGVNTGELFF	TGCAGCGCAGGGACAGGCGTGAACACCGGGGAGCTGTTTTTT	TRBV29-1	TRBD1	many	14	TRBJ2-2
CASSNDQGSNSPLHF	TGTGCCAGCAGCAACGACCAGGGCTCGAATTCACCCCTCCACTTT	TRBV7-9	.	.	15	TRBJ1-6
CASSSAGNTQYF	TGCGCCAGCAGCTCTGCAGGGAATACGCAGTATTTT	TRBV5-1	.	many	12	TRBJ2-3
CASSGSGSTGDEQFF	TGTGCCAGCAGCGGAAGCGGGAGCACCGGCGATGAGCAGTTCTTC	TRBV7-9	TRBD2	many	15	TRBJ2-1
CASSLVGREQYF	TGTGCCAGCAGCTTAGTGGGGCGGGAGCAGTACTTC	TRBV7-2	.	many	12	TRBJ2-7
CASSSPLYSGSYNEQFF	TGTGCCAGCAGTTCTCCGCTCTATAGTGGCTCCTACAATGAGCAGTTCTTC	TRBV12-3/TRBV12-4	.	many	17	TRBJ2-1
CAWKKAGNTIYF	TGTGCCTGGAAAAAGGCTGGAAACACCATATATTTT	TRBV30	.	.	12	TRBJ1-3
CASSRTSGGASYEQYF	TGTGCCAGCAGCCGGACTAGCGGGGGGGCCTCCTACGAGCAGTACTTC	TRBV7-2	TRBD2	many	16	TRBJ2-7
CASSSAGGPYNEQFF	TGCGCCAGCAGCTCAGCGGGAGGGCCCTACAATGAGCAGTTCTTC	TRBV5-1	TRBD2	many	15	TRBJ2-1
CASSKTEYNEQFF	TGTGCCAGCAGCAAAACAGAGTACAATGAGCAGTTCTTC	TRBV3-1	.	many	13	TRBJ2-1
CASNRQGPYNEQFF	TGTGCCAGCAACAGACAGGGTCCCTACAATGAGCAGTTCTTC	TRBV7-2	TRBD1	many	14	TRBJ2-1